Presented here are 23 T cell receptor beta chains from one specimen sequenced in a study of control samples from healthy donors and cancer patients. Libraries were prepared by immunoSEQ multiplex PCR; TCRdb keeps only in-frame clonotypes and omits some of them. The sample carries about 170,000 clones, under 95% recorded once. Sequenced input: blood. The source of these receptors is a woman in her late teens or twenties in good health.

V is TRBV5-6 and J is TRBJ2-7; D unresolved. CDR1 is SGHDT and CDR2 is YYEEEE in the germline V gene. The V gene lost 0 bases and the J gene lost 3 bases, with 13 bases spanning the gap. The CDR3 totals 15 residues. The CDR3 region is CASSLGWQEYYEQYF. Here the CDR3 DNA reads TGTGCCAGCAGCTTGGGTTGGCAGGAATACTACGAGCAGTACTTC.

The chain combines TRBV4-3 with TRBJ1-1; TRBD1 agrees at 8 bases. The V gene's germline CDR1 is LGHNA and CDR2 YSLEER. This CDR3 has 16 amino acids. V lost 4 bases and J lost 4; bases outside the gene matches: 11. In nucleotides, the CDR3 is TGCGCCAGCAGCCTCAGCCGACAGGGGCCGGGCACTGAAGCTTTCTTT. This translates into CASSLSRQGPGTEAFF.

The V and J genes are TRBV11-2 and TRBJ2-2, with 7 bases identical to TRBD1. Unmatched junction bases numbered 3, after V lost 5 bases and J lost 3 bases. Germline V gene data show CDR1 as SGHAT and CDR2 as FQNNGV. The CDR3 spans 14 residues. Written as DNA, the CDR3 is TGTGCCAGCAGCCCAGACAGGGACACCGGGGAGCTGTTTTTT. Translation gives CASSPDRDTGELFF. Full variable domain (rest looked up from reference TRBV11-2 and TRBJ2-2): EAGVAQSPRYKIIEKRQSVAFWCNPISGHATLYWYQQILGQGPKLLIQFQNNGVVDDSQLPKDRFSAERLKGVDSTLKIQPAKLEDSAVYLCASSPDRDTGELFFGEGSRLTVL.

On this clone itself: Other DNA sequences within the sample encode an identical CDR3. The chain carries TRBV7-2 and TRBJ2-7; D gene ambiguous. This CDR3 is 11 amino acids long. The V gene's germline CDR1 is SGHTA and CDR2 FQGNSA. The V gene lost 4 bases and the J gene lost 2 bases, with 3 bases spanning the gap. The CDR3 is CASSSAYEQYF. CDR3 nucleotide sequence: TGTGCCAGCAGCTCCGCCTACGAGCAGTACTTC.

The CDR3 reads CASSEAGHTGELFF. CDR3 DNA: TGCGCCAGCAGTGAGGCAGGGCACACCGGGGAGCTGTTTTTT. The chain recombines TRBV10-2 with TRBJ2-2; a weak D match, TRBD1 (5 bases). The CDR3 runs 14 residues. Germline CDR1 reads WSHSY; CDR2 reads SAAADI. Trimming cost V 2 bases and J 3 bases, with 7 bases left between them.

This chain links TRBV11-2 with TRBJ1-5; D is unresolved. The CDR3 is made up of 13 amino acids. Germline V gene lookup returns CDR1 SGHAT and CDR2 FQNNGV. Trimming removed 1 base at V and 5 bases at J, with 6 bases between. The chain's CDR3 is CASSLVVDQPQHF. CDR3 coding DNA: TGTGCCAGCAGCTTAGTCGTAGATCAGCCCCAGCATTTT.

The V call is TRBV28, the J call TRBJ1-1, with TRBD1 as a possible D gene (6 bases). Trimming stripped 5 bases from V and 6 bases from J, with 19 bases between. Germline assignment: CDR1 MDHEN and CDR2 SYDVKM. The CDR3 loop spans 15 amino acids. The DNA for the CDR3 is TGTGCCAGCAGTCCCTACGGGACACCGGGATCTGAAGCTTTCTTT. Amino acid sequence: CASSPYGTPGSEAFF.

V usage is TRBV6-2 or TRBV6-3 and J usage is TRBJ1-1; D is possibly TRBD1 (6 bases). Trimming took 2 bases from V and 7 from J, leaving 11 bases between them. The CDR3 consists of 13 residues. Germline CDR1 and CDR2: MNHEY and SVGEGT. Here the CDR3 DNA reads TGTGCCAGCAGTTACCAGGGCAGGGGTGAAGCTTTCTTT. Amino acids: CASSYQGRGEAFF.

The J gene is TRBJ2-7, the V gene TRBV19; 10 bases align to TRBD1. There are 15 residues in the CDR3. The junction had 7 bases not matched to a gene; V was cut back by 5 bases and J by 3 bases. Germline V CDR1 and CDR2: LNHDA, SQIVND (reference sequence). The DNA for the CDR3 is TGTGCCAGTAGTGTCCCGGGACAGGGGATCTACGAGCAGTACTTC. Translating gives CASSVPGQGIYEQYF.

The V and J genes are TRBV19 and TRBJ2-1; D is perhaps TRBD1 (6 bases). V was shortened by 1 base and J by 7 bases, with 8 bases between the two germline ends. This CDR3 has 13 amino acids. The germline V gene encodes CDR1 LNHDA and CDR2 SQIVND (reference sequence). The CDR3 loop reads CASSIVRGNEQFF. The CDR3 nucleotides read TGTGCCAGTAGTATAGTTAGGGGGAATGAGCAGTTCTTC.

This clone was recorded once. The chain uses TRBV10-3 and TRBJ1-2; tentative D call: TRBD1 (5 bases). The CDR3 is made up of 12 amino acids. Trimming removed 8 bases at V and 8 bases at J, with 15 bases between. The germline V gene has CDR1 ENHRY and CDR2 SYGVKD. CDR3 nucleotides: TGTGCCATCTCCGAGGGACCAGGAGGCTACACCTTC. Translation: CAISEGPGGYTF.

The rearrangement links TRBV5-6 to TRBJ1-2; the D gene is possibly TRBD1 (6 bases). Germline lookup yields CDR1 SGHDT and CDR2 YYEEEE. There are 13 residues in the CDR3. Between the trimmed V and J ends, which lost 3 bases and 3 bases, there was a span of 9 bases. Written as DNA, the CDR3 is TGTGCCAGCAGCTCACAGGGAGACTATGGCTACACCTTC. It codes for CASSSQGDYGYTF.

V is TRBV5-1 and J is TRBJ2-1, with D possibly matching TRBD1 (5 bases). The CDR3 spans 15 residues. Trimming removed 0 bases from V and 7 bases from J, with 14 bases in between. CDR1 is SGHRS, CDR2 YFSETQ, per germline. CDR3 in amino acids: CASSLEAGYWNEQFF. DNA of the CDR3: TGCGCCAGCAGCTTGGAGGCAGGGTATTGGAATGAGCAGTTCTTC.

The V call is TRBV11-3, the J call TRBJ2-2; 7 positions match TRBD1. The CDR3 sequence is 16 residues long. With 7 bases clipped from V and 5 bases from J, the junction kept 13 bases outside the gene matches. The germline V gene encodes CDR1 SGHNT and CDR2 YENEEA. For the CDR3, the DNA is TGTGCCAGCACTGCGGCACGGGACAGACATACCGGGGAGCTGTTTTTT. This codes for CASTAARDRHTGELFF.

The chain combines TRBV4-2 with TRBJ1-3; TRBD1 might be the D (6 bases). CDR1 LGHNA and CDR2 YNFKEQ come from the germline V gene. This CDR3 spans 17 amino acids. Trimming took 1 base from V and 0 from J, leaving 13 bases between them. The CDR3 nucleotides read TGTGCCAGCAGCCAAGCGCGGAGGGGGGACTCTGGAAACACCATATATTTT. Its protein is CASSQARRGDSGNTIYF.

The chain employs TRBV19 and TRBJ1-5; 9 bases fit TRBD1. Germline loops: CDR1 LNHDA, CDR2 SQIVND (reference sequence). This CDR3 contains 14 residues. Germline trimming cut 4 bases from V and 6 bases from J; bases unmatched to any gene: 4. The CDR3 DNA reads TGTGCCAGTAGTAAAGGACAGGGGTTTCAGCCCCAGCATTTT. It translates to CASSKGQGFQPQHF.

V is TRBV5-6 and J is TRBJ2-6; D perhaps matches TRBD2 (5 bases). The CDR3 is made up of 18 amino acids. Germline CDR1 reads SGHDT; CDR2 reads YYEEEE. V was pared by 7 bases and J by 5 bases, with 25 bases between. DNA of the CDR3: TGTGCCAGCTTGCTGGCGGGTAGCCCCCCTCTGAGGGCCAACGTCCTGACTTTC. Amino acid sequence: CASLLAGSPPLRANVLTF.

The gene calls are TRBV24-1 and TRBJ1-5; D unclear. Deletions cut 6 bases from V and 3 bases from J, with 5 bases between. There are 12 residues in the CDR3. Germline assignment: CDR1 KGHDR and CDR2 SFDVKD. The CDR3 DNA is TGTGCCACCAGTCGGAACAATCAGCCCCAGCATTTT. Its translation is CATSRNNQPQHF.

J is TRBJ1-5 and V is TRBV25-1; the D is unclear. The V gene lost 4 bases and the J gene lost 2 bases, with 6 bases spanning the gap. Looked up from germline, CDR1 is MGHDK and CDR2 is SYGVNS. This CDR3 region has 13 residues. The CDR3 sequence is CASSVIGNQPQHF. Here the CDR3 DNA reads TGTGCCAGCAGTGTAATAGGCAATCAGCCCCAGCATTTT.

The chain is built from TRBV7-2 and TRBJ2-7, with 14 nucleotides matching TRBD2. From germline, CDR1 is SGHTA and CDR2 FQGNSA. V lost 5 bases and J lost 6; bases outside the gene matches: 9. This CDR3 comprises 16 residues. The CDR3 nucleotides read TGTGCCAGCAGCGGGCGACTAGCGGGGGGGCTAGGCGAGCAGTACTTC. Its translation is CASSGRLAGGLGEQYF.

The V and J genes are TRBV29-1 and TRBJ2-5, with 7 bases identical to TRBD2. After removal of 5 bases from V and 4 bases from J, the junction contained 10 bases not matched to a gene. Germline lookup yields CDR1 SQVTM and CDR2 ANQGSEA. CDR3 size: 14 residues. The CDR3 DNA follows: TGCAGCGTTAAACGGGGAGGGTTGGGAGAGACCCAGTACTTC. Translated: CSVKRGGLGETQYF.

This clone is a singleton in its sample. The chain has TRBV7-9 and TRBJ2-7; the D gene is possibly TRBD1 (6 bases). The CDR3 is made up of 14 amino acids. The germline V and J ends were trimmed by 1 base and 0 bases, with 7 bases remaining between them. Germline V gives CDR1 SEHNR, CDR2 FQNEAQ (reference sequence). CDR3 protein: CASSLGTASYEQYF. CDR3 DNA sequence: TGTGCCAGCAGCTTAGGGACAGCCTCCTACGAGCAGTACTTC.

The rearrangement uses TRBV10-3 and TRBJ1-2; a weak D match, TRBD1 (5 bases). The CDR3 spans 13 residues. CDR1 and CDR2 (germline): ENHRY, SYGVKD. The V end lost 5 bases, the J end lost 2 bases, and 9 bases lay between the germline ends. DNA for the CDR3: TGTGCCATCAGTCCCGACAGCAACTATGGCTACACCTTC. Amino acid sequence: CAISPDSNYGYTF.